A single sample gave rise to the 18 T cell receptor beta chains below, sequenced in a study of monozygotic twins with inflammatory bowel disease. Each CDR3 protein gets one entry in TCRdb, which reprocessed the 5' RACE reads and gives no DNA. The sample features about 450,000 distinct CDR3 sequences, with 2% to 2.5% in its top ten. The sample comprised blood. These receptors were collected from a human donor with ulcerative colitis or Crohn's disease, or a healthy co-twin of an affected twin (not recorded which).

This rearrangement joins TRBV29-1 to TRBJ1-6. This CDR3 is built from 13 residues. Germline CDR1 and CDR2: SQVTM and ANQGSEA. The CDR3 here is CSVGSSYNSPLHF.

CDR3 loop: CASSFRDGNEKLFF. This chain joins TRBV5-6 and TRBJ1-4; there is no DNA to check the TCRdb D call of TRBD1. CDR3 length: 14 amino acids. Germline CDR1 is SGHDT and CDR2 is YYEEEE.

V usage is TRBV12-5 and J usage is TRBJ1-5; TCRdb indicates TRBD1, and absent DNA this call remains unverified. Germline V gene lookup returns CDR1 LGHNT and CDR2 FRNRAP. The CDR3 is 17 amino acids. The CDR3 protein is CASGPGQGAWSNQPQHF.

This rearrangement joins TRBV5-1 to TRBJ2-1; the D call from TCRdb, TRBD2, cannot be confirmed without DNA. CDR3 length equals 18 residues. Per germline, CDR1 SGHRS and CDR2 YFSETQ. CDR3 loop: CASSQPGLAGGPDYEQFF.

The gene calls are TRBV30 and TRBJ2-1; TCRdb calls TRBD1, which cannot be checked without DNA. CDR3 length: 16 residues. Germline loops: CDR1 GTSNPN, CDR2 SVGIG (reference sequence). CDR3 sequence reads: CAWSPLGGGTYNEQFF.

This chain uses TRBV20-1 with TRBJ1-1. There are 15 residues in the CDR3. Germline assignment: CDR1 DFQATT and CDR2 SNEGSKA (reference sequence). The CDR3 sequence is CSARSGGAFMTEAFF.

The chain uses TRBV2 and TRBJ1-1; the TCRdb D gene call, TRBD1, has no DNA to confirm it. Per the germline V gene, CDR1 is SNHLY and CDR2 is FYNNEI. The CDR3 runs to 17 residues. CDR3 sequence: CASSGDRVLRPNTEAFF.

This chain joins TRBV5-1 and TRBJ2-3. The germline gives CDR1 SGHRS, CDR2 YFSETQ. The CDR3 spans 13 residues. CDR3: CASSLTTLDTQYF.

The CDR3 sequence: CASSLSAGMDTQYF. The chain carries TRBV5-1 and TRBJ2-3; with no DNA, the TCRdb D assignment of TRBD2 cannot be verified. This CDR3 contains 14 residues. Germline V gene lookup returns CDR1 SGHRS and CDR2 YFSETQ.

V usage is TRBV7-6 and J usage is TRBJ2-7; no DNA is available, so the TRBD1 call from TCRdb remains unchecked. The CDR3 runs 16 residues. Germline CDR1 is SGHVS and CDR2 is FNYEAQ. CDR3 residues: CASSLAGGTRVYEQYF.

This sequence joins TRBV5-1 and TRBJ1-1; TCRdb proposes TRBD1, but this gene call is untestable without DNA. CDR3 length: 14 residues. Germline lookup yields CDR1 SGHRS and CDR2 YFSETQ. CDR3 sequence reads: CASSLGPQGPEAFF. The variable domain in full, completed from reference TRBV5-1 and TRBJ1-1, reads KAGVTQTPRYLIKTRGQQVTLSCSPISGHRSVSWYQQTPGQGLQFLFEYFSETQRNKGNFPGRFSGRQFSNSRSEMNVSTLELGDSALYLCASSLGPQGPEAFFGQGTRLTVV.

The chain is built from TRBV29-1 and TRBJ2-2; TCRdb indicates TRBD2, and absent DNA this call remains unverified. The CDR3 covers 16 residues. CDR1 is SQVTM, CDR2 ANQGSEA, per germline. CDR3 sequence reads: CSVRRSGRESTGELFF.

This chain connects TRBV7-6 to TRBJ2-7; no DNA is available, so the TRBD2 call from TCRdb remains unchecked. This CDR3 has 15 residues. Per the germline V gene, CDR1 is SGHVS and CDR2 is FNYEAQ. This CDR3 is CASSFLAGAVDEQYF.

This sequence joins TRBV5-6 and TRBJ1-1. The germline CDR1 and CDR2 sequences are SGHDT and YYEEEE. The CDR3 is made up of 14 amino acids. CDR3 sequence reads: CASSLVQLNTEAFF.

The rearrangement links TRBV6-2 or TRBV6-3 to TRBJ2-1. The CDR3 extends over 15 amino acids. Per the germline V gene, CDR1 is MNHEY and CDR2 is SVGEGT. The CDR3 sequence: CASSYPVGSYNEQFF.

The rearrangement links TRBV20-1 to TRBJ1-1; TCRdb returns TRBD1, unconfirmable since there is no DNA. The CDR3 covers 15 residues. The germline CDR1 and CDR2 sequences are DFQATT and SNEGSKA (reference sequence). The CDR3 protein is CSARPGQGSDTEAFF.

The chain carries TRBV7-3 and TRBJ2-2; no DNA is available, so the TRBD2 call from TCRdb remains unchecked. CDR1 is SGHTA, CDR2 FQGTGA, per germline. The CDR3 covers 15 residues. CDR3 sequence: CASSSAGVGTGELFF.

The CDR3 is CASSLGTPGYEQYF. The chain has TRBV19 and TRBJ2-7; lacking DNA, the TRBD1 call made by TCRdb goes unchecked. The CDR3 length is 14 residues. Germline V lookup: CDR1 LNHDA, CDR2 SQIVND (reference sequence). Full variable domain (rest looked up from reference TRBV19 and TRBJ2-7): DGGITQSPKYLFRKEGQNVTLSCEQNLNHDAMYWYRQDPGQGLRLIYYSQIVNDFQKGDIAEGYSVSREKKESFPLTVTSAQKNPTAFYLCASSLGTPGYEQYFGPGTRLTVT.